These T cell receptor beta chains were read from a single sample in a study of beta chain features in type 1 diabetes. Sequencing was performed with immunoSEQ multiplex PCR; in TCRdb, only in-frame clones are kept and a portion is missing. The data show 130,000 to 150,000 clones, under 60% seen once. Specimen: Tregs from blood. The receptors stem from a man aged 18 to 35 in good health. The CDR3 runs from the conserved cysteine through the conserved F or W. Fields, in order: CDR3 DNA, CDR3 protein, clone size, V gene, J gene, D gene. D genes are given only for firm matches. Size values are once, few and many counts, or a class for expanded clones, and some rows have none.

DNA: TGTGCCAGCTCACCAACACTAGCGGGAGGGAACAATGAGCAGTTCTTC
CDR3: CASSPTLAGGNNEQFF
size: -
V: TRBV18
J: TRBJ2-1
D: TRBD2

DNA: TGTGCCAGCAGGGACAGGGTCTATGGCTACACCTTC
CDR3: CASRDRVYGYTF
size: -
V: TRBV6-5
J: TRBJ1-2
D: TRBD1

DNA: TGTGCCAGCAGTTCAAGAGTCTACGAGCAGTACTTC
CDR3: CASSSRVYEQYF
size: -
V: TRBV27
J: TRBJ2-7
D: -

DNA: TGTGCCAGCTCCCCCGCCAGCGATCAGCCCCAGCATTTT
CDR3: CASSPASDQPQHF
size: few
V: TRBV18
J: TRBJ1-5
D: -

DNA: TGCGCCAGCAGCCCCGGGACTAGCGGGAGGGCGGAGACCCAGTACTTC
CDR3: CASSPGTSGRAETQYF
size: -
V: TRBV5-1
J: TRBJ2-5
D: TRBD2

DNA: TGTGCCAGTAGTATACTAGCGGGAGTCTACGAGCAGTACTTC
CDR3: CASSILAGVYEQYF
size: -
V: TRBV19
J: TRBJ2-7
D: TRBD2

DNA: TGCAGTGCTATGACTCAAGAGACCCAGTACTTC
CDR3: CSAMTQETQYF
size: -
V: TRBV20-1
J: TRBJ2-5
D: -

DNA: TGTGCCAGCAGCTCGCGAACCGGGACTTTAGCGGAGACCCAGTACTTC
CDR3: CASSSRTGTLAETQYF
size: -
V: TRBV7-8
J: TRBJ2-5
D: -

DNA: TGTGCCAGCAGCTTCCACGGGGGCTCCTACAATGAGCAGTTCTTC
CDR3: CASSFHGGSYNEQFF
size: -
V: TRBV7-3
J: TRBJ2-1
D: -

DNA: TGCGCCAGCAGCCCCGGAGGGTCATACACTGAAGCTTTCTTT
CDR3: CASSPGGSYTEAFF
size: -
V: TRBV5-1
J: TRBJ1-1
D: -

DNA: TGTGCCAGCAGCGTAGGTAGGTGGGAGACCGGGGCCAACGTCCTGACTTTC
CDR3: CASSVGRWETGANVLTF
size: -
V: TRBV9
J: TRBJ2-6
D: -

DNA: TGTGCCAGCTCCAATACAGGGGTCAACACCGGGGAGCTGTTTTTT
CDR3: CASSNTGVNTGELFF
size: -
V: TRBV11-3
J: TRBJ2-2
D: TRBD1

DNA: TGTGCCAGTAGGGGGACTAGCGGGAGGATCTTTGAGCAGTTCTTC
CDR3: CASRGTSGRIFEQFF
size: -
V: TRBV19
J: TRBJ2-1
D: TRBD2

DNA: TGCGCCAGCAGGGACAGCAACTCTGGAAACACCATATATTTT
CDR3: CASRDSNSGNTIYF
size: -
V: TRBV5-1
J: TRBJ1-3
D: -

DNA: TGTGCCAGCTCCGGACCCTCGGGGGAGGGCGAGCAGTACTTC
CDR3: CASSGPSGEGEQYF
size: few
V: TRBV18
J: TRBJ2-7
D: TRBD2

DNA: TGTGCCAGCAGCGTAAGTGGCTTCCCCCTCTTC
CDR3: CASSVSGFPLF
size: few
V: TRBV9
J: TRBJ2-1
D: -

DNA: TGTGCCAGCAGTTTAGCTGCAGGGTTGGAGACCCAGTACTTC
CDR3: CASSLAAGLETQYF
size: once
V: TRBV28
J: TRBJ2-5
D: -

DNA: TGTGCCAGCAGCGTAGCCCGCACCGGGGAGCTGTTTTTT
CDR3: CASSVARTGELFF
size: -
V: TRBV9
J: TRBJ2-2
D: -

DNA: TGTGCCAGCAGCCCCGGACAGTTCTACGAGCAGTACTTC
CDR3: CASSPGQFYEQYF
size: few
V: TRBV14
J: TRBJ2-7
D: -

DNA: TGTGCCAGCAGCTCGGCAGGGACTAGGGCTCCAGATACGCAGTATTTT
CDR3: CASSSAGTRAPDTQYF
size: -
V: TRBV5-4
J: TRBJ2-3
D: TRBD2

DNA: TGTGCCAGCTCACCACTGGGGCCCCCGAACACCGGGGAGCTGTTTTTT
CDR3: CASSPLGPPNTGELFF
size: -
V: TRBV18
J: TRBJ2-2
D: -

DNA: TGTGCCAGTAGAAGGACAGAAAACTATGGCTACACCTTC
CDR3: CASRRTENYGYTF
size: -
V: TRBV19
J: TRBJ1-2
D: -

DNA: TGTGCCAGCAGCCTCAACGGACAGGGAGCAGAGCCCCAGCATTTT
CDR3: CASSLNGQGAEPQHF
size: -
V: TRBV11-2
J: TRBJ1-5
D: TRBD1

DNA: TGTGCCAGCAGCTTAATCCGGTTTCACGGGGCCGGGGAGCTGTTTTTT
CDR3: CASSLIRFHGAGELFF
size: -
V: TRBV7-9
J: TRBJ2-2
D: -

DNA: TGTGCCAGCACCGGGACAGGGCTTTATCAGCCCCAGCATTTT
CDR3: CASTGTGLYQPQHF
size: -
V: TRBV28
J: TRBJ1-5
D: TRBD1

DNA: TGTGCCAGCAGCCAAGACCCCCAGTGGGGAGGAGGCACTGAAGCTTTCTTT
CDR3: CASSQDPQWGGGTEAFF
size: -
V: TRBV4-2
J: TRBJ1-1
D: -

DNA: TGTGCCAGCAGACATCCCCGGGACAGGGGCACTGAAGCTTTCTTT
CDR3: CASRHPRDRGTEAFF
size: -
V: TRBV7-9
J: TRBJ1-1
D: TRBD1

DNA: TGCGCCAGCAGCCTGGCGGGGGGGACTCAGGAGCAGTTCTTC
CDR3: CASSLAGGTQEQFF
size: few
V: TRBV4-3
J: TRBJ2-1
D: TRBD2

DNA: TGTGCCAGCAGCCCCCAGCTAGCGGGAGCTTGGGATACGCAGTATTTT
CDR3: CASSPQLAGAWDTQYF
size: -
V: TRBV7-3
J: TRBJ2-3
D: TRBD2

DNA: TGTGCCAGCAGTGGGGCGGGAGGACCCACAGATACGCAGTATTTT
CDR3: CASSGAGGPTDTQYF
size: -
V: TRBV7-3
J: TRBJ2-3
D: TRBD2

DNA: TGCAGTGCTATGGGACAGTACGAGCAGTACTTC
CDR3: CSAMGQYEQYF
size: -
V: TRBV20-1
J: TRBJ2-7
D: TRBD1

DNA: TGTGCCAGCAGATGGACAGGGGCAGATACGCAGTATTTT
CDR3: CASRWTGADTQYF
size: few
V: TRBV6-5
J: TRBJ2-3
D: TRBD1

DNA: TGCAGTGCTGCGGGAGGGGACGAGCAGTACTTC
CDR3: CSAAGGDEQYF
size: -
V: TRBV20-1
J: TRBJ2-7
D: TRBD2

DNA: TGTGCCAGCAGTTCAGACCTGCGGGACAGGGGGGAGCATGAAAAACTGTTTTTT
CDR3: CASSSDLRDRGEHEKLFF
size: -
V: TRBV6-9
J: TRBJ1-4
D: TRBD1

DNA: TGTGCCAGCAGGCCCCCCTATCAGGGGGTGATGAATGAGCAGTTCTTC
CDR3: CASRPPYQGVMNEQFF
size: -
V: TRBV7-3
J: TRBJ2-1
D: TRBD1

DNA: TGTGCCAGCAGTTACTCGGGACTAGCGGGAGACAATGAGCAGTTCTTC
CDR3: CASSYSGLAGDNEQFF
size: few
V: TRBV6-5
J: TRBJ2-1
D: TRBD2

DNA: TGTGCCAGCAGCTTAGCGTATACTAGCGGGGCCCTAAACGAGCAGTACTTC
CDR3: CASSLAYTSGALNEQYF
size: -
V: TRBV7-9
J: TRBJ2-7
D: TRBD2

DNA: TGCGCCAGCAGCTTGGCGATTAGCACAAACACCGGGGAGCTGTTTTTT
CDR3: CASSLAISTNTGELFF
size: -
V: TRBV5-1
J: TRBJ2-2
D: -